The 9 T cell receptor beta chains given below trace back to one sample, sequenced in a study of blood T cell repertoires in COVID-19. The table came from immunoSEQ multiplex PCR; TCRdb's copy has only in-frame clones and leaves some out. The sample includes approximately 300,000 clones, about 89% of them seen just once. Material for sequencing was PBMCs or T cells enriched from blood (not recorded which). The receptors stem from a man in his sixties who had recovered from COVID-19.

The V call is TRBV7-9, the J call TRBJ2-1, with D perhaps TRBD2 (5 bases). CDR3 length: 18 amino acids. Germline V gives CDR1 SEHNR, CDR2 FQNEAQ (reference sequence). V lost 4 bases to trimming and J lost 0 bases, with 19 bases between them. CDR3: CASSSRDVTTSSYNEQFF. CDR3 coding DNA: TGTGCCAGCAGCTCCCGGGATGTGACAACGAGCTCCTACAATGAGCAGTTCTTC.

The genes are TRBV19 and TRBJ2-7, with 7 bases aligning to TRBD1. The V gene's germline CDR1 is LNHDA and CDR2 SQIVND (reference sequence). V shed 4 bases, J shed 6 bases, and the junction held 6 bases outside the gene matches. The CDR3 is made up of 13 amino acids. CDR3 nucleotides: TGTGCCAGTAGTACCACGACAGGGCTCGAGCAGTACTTC. Its translation: CASSTTTGLEQYF.

This clone was seen a single time. The V and J genes are TRBV28 and TRBJ1-4; D is ambiguous. Trimming took 6 bases from V and 8 from J, leaving 13 bases between them. The CDR3 extends over 13 amino acids. Germline V CDR1 and CDR2: MDHEN, SYDVKM. The CDR3 here is CASSKRSGEKLFF. The CDR3 region has the DNA TGTGCCAGCAGCAAAAGAAGCGGAGAAAAACTGTTTTTT.

CDR3 DNA: TGCGCCAGCAGCGCCCCACTAGCGGAAGGTACGCAGTATTTT. It codes for CASSAPLAEGTQYF. The chain joins TRBV10-2 to TRBJ2-3; 8 nucleotides line up with TRBD2. The J segment lost 8 bases and the V segment lost 6 bases, leaving 10 bases of the junction unmatched. This CDR3 comprises 14 residues. Looked up from germline, CDR1 is WSHSY and CDR2 is SAAADI.

The rearrangement uses TRBV23-1 and TRBJ1-3; D ambiguous. TRBV23-1 is given ORF status, its function remaining uncertain. This CDR3 spans 15 amino acids. V was trimmed by 5 bases and J by 0 bases, leaving 11 bases between them. CDR3 region: CASSNFNSSGNTIYF. CDR3 in DNA: TGCGCCAGCAGTAACTTCAACAGCTCTGGAAACACCATATATTTT.

V is TRBV5-8 and J is TRBJ2-2; TRBD2 matches at 9 bases. Germline V gene data show CDR1 as SGHTS and CDR2 as YDEGEE. Trimming at V came to 0 bases and at J to 6 bases, leaving 6 bases not matched to a gene. The CDR3 contains 16 residues. Here the CDR3 DNA reads TGTGCCAGCAGCTTGGCCGGTAGCGGGAGCTCCGGGGAGCTGTTTTTT. Protein product: CASSLAGSGSSGELFF.

The chain is built from TRBV27 and TRBJ2-7, with TRBD2 matching over 14 bases. Germline values: CDR1 MNHEY, CDR2 SMNVEV (reference sequence). The CDR3 is 19 residues long. With V trimmed by 4 bases and J by 4 bases, 15 bases remained unmatched. CDR3 amino acids: CASSYKTGTSGRKLYEQYF. CDR3 nucleotides: TGTGCCAGCAGTTACAAGACCGGGACTAGCGGGAGAAAACTGTACGAGCAGTACTTC.

The chain uses TRBV6-2 or TRBV6-3 and TRBJ2-1; 9 bases agree with TRBD2. CDR1 and CDR2 (germline): MNHEY, SVGEGT. The CDR3 loop spans 16 amino acids. The ends lost 4 bases at V and 2 bases at J; junction bases unmatched: 6. For the CDR3, the DNA is TGTGCCAGCAGTTTGGGAGCGGGAGGTCCCTACAATGAGCAGTTCTTC. Encoded protein: CASSLGAGGPYNEQFF.

The chain recombines TRBV28 with TRBJ2-7; TRBD1 aligns across 8 bases. The CDR3 runs to 12 residues. The V gene end was trimmed by 11 bases and the J gene end by 2 bases; junction bases not matched to a gene: 5. The germline gives CDR1 MDHEN, CDR2 SYDVKM. CDR3 sequence (DNA): TGTGCCGCGAGACAGGGGACCTACGAGCAGTACTTC. Translated, it gives CAARQGTYEQYF.